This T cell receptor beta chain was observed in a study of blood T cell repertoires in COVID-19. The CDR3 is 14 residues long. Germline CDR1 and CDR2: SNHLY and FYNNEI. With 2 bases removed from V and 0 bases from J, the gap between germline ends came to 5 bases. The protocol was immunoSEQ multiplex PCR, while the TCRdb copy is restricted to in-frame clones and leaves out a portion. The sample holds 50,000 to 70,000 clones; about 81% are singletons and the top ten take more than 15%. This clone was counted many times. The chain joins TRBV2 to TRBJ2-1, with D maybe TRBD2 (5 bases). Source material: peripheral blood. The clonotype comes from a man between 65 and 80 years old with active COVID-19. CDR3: CASSESGSYNEQFF. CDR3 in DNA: TGTGCCAGCAGTGAAAGCGGCTCCTACAATGAGCAGTTCTTC.